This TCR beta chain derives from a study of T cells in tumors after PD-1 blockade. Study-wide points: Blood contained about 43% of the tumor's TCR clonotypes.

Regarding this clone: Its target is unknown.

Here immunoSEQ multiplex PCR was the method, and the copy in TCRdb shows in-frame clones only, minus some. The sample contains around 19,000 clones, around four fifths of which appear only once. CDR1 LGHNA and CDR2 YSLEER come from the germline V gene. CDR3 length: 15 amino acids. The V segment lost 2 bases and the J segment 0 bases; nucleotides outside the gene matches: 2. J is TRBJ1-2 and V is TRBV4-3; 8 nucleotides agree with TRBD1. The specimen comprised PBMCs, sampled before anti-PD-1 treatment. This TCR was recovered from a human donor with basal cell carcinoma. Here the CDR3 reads CASSQSGGSNYGYTF. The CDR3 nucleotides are TGCGCCAGCAGCCAATCAGGGGGCTCTAACTATGGCTACACCTTC.